This is a list of T cell receptor beta chains from one sample in a study of neurological immune-mediated disorders. TCRdb used MiXCR to reprocess the 5' RACE reads, holding one entry per CDR3 protein. The sample has about 35,000 distinct CDR3 sequences, under 7.5% seen once. Sample: PBMCs. All receptors come from a woman aged 40 to 55 in good health. Each CDR3 is given with its conserved first and last residue. D genes are given only for firm matches. The size field reads once, few, many, or a class for an expanded clone.

cdr3_nt: TGCAGTGCTAGAGACCCCCTCCTAGCGGGCTCCTACGAGCAGTACTTC; cdr3_aa: CSARDPLLAGSYEQYF; j_call: TRBJ2-7; d_call: TRBD2; v_call: TRBV20-1; clone_size: many
cdr3_nt: TGCAGCGTCGCGGCTGACATCGCCCAATACGGGACAGGGATGGTTACTAATGAAAAACTGTTTTTT; cdr3_aa: CSVAADIAQYGTGMVTNEKLFF; j_call: TRBJ1-4; d_call: TRBD1; v_call: TRBV29-1; clone_size: many
cdr3_nt: TGTGCCACCAGTGGAACGGGCACTCTAAACACTGAAGCTTTCTTT; cdr3_aa: CATSGTGTLNTEAFF; j_call: TRBJ1-1; d_call: .; v_call: TRBV24-1; clone_size: many
cdr3_nt: TGTGCCAGCAAAGTGCCCGGACAGGGGAATGAAAAACTGTTTTTT; cdr3_aa: CASKVPGQGNEKLFF; j_call: TRBJ1-4; d_call: TRBD1; v_call: TRBV6-6; clone_size: many
cdr3_nt: TGCAGCGTTGAAGAGCGGGAAGTGGGACAGGGGGCCAGTCCTAGCACAGATACGCAGTATTTT; cdr3_aa: CSVEEREVGQGASPSTDTQYF; j_call: TRBJ2-3; d_call: TRBD1; v_call: TRBV29-1; clone_size: many
cdr3_nt: TGTGCCAGTACCGGGACTAGCAGCAATGAGCAGTTCTTC; cdr3_aa: CASTGTSSNEQFF; j_call: TRBJ2-1; d_call: TRBD2; v_call: TRBV5-6; clone_size: many
cdr3_nt: TGTGCCAGCTCCGAGAGGGCCGCAGGGGCAAATTCACCCCTCCACTTT; cdr3_aa: CASSERAAGANSPLHF; j_call: TRBJ1-6; d_call: .; v_call: TRBV27; clone_size: many
cdr3_nt: TGTGCCAGCAGCCAAGATTTATTGGACAGGTGGGCTTTCTTT; cdr3_aa: CASSQDLLDRWAFF; j_call: TRBJ1-1; d_call: TRBD1; v_call: TRBV3-1; clone_size: many
cdr3_nt: TGTGCCATCGGCACCTCTGGGGCCAACGTCCTGACTTTC; cdr3_aa: CAIGTSGANVLTF; j_call: TRBJ2-6; d_call: .; v_call: TRBV10-3; clone_size: many
cdr3_nt: TGTGCCAGCAGTTTAATCGACCGCAGGGCGGAGACCCAGTACTTC; cdr3_aa: CASSLIDRRAETQYF; j_call: TRBJ2-5; d_call: .; v_call: TRBV28; clone_size: many
cdr3_nt: TGTGCCAGCAGTCCCGTCCAGGCCGTCAATGAGCAGTTCTTC; cdr3_aa: CASSPVQAVNEQFF; j_call: TRBJ2-1; d_call: .; v_call: TRBV5-6; clone_size: many
cdr3_nt: TGTGCCAGCAGCCCGAAAGGGCGACAGTCCTATGGCTACACCTTC; cdr3_aa: CASSPKGRQSYGYTF; j_call: TRBJ1-2; d_call: .; v_call: TRBV28; clone_size: many
cdr3_nt: TGTGCCAGCAGTTTAAGGCCAGAAGCTTTCTTT; cdr3_aa: CASSLRPEAFF; j_call: TRBJ1-1; d_call: .; v_call: TRBV28; clone_size: many